The 11 T cell receptor beta chains below come from one sample, sequenced in a study of blood T cell repertoires in COVID-19. Repertoires were generated with immunoSEQ multiplex PCR, while TCRdb's copy carries only in-frame clones and drops some. Of approximately 230,000 clones listed, 86% are singletons. The sequenced material came from peripheral blood. These receptor sequences come from a man aged 25-45 years who had recovered from COVID-19.

This chain uses TRBV9 with TRBJ1-1, with a possible D match to TRBD1 (6 bases). Germline CDR1 reads SGDLS; CDR2 reads YYNGEE. V was trimmed by 3 bases and J by 1 base, leaving 10 bases between them. CDR3 length: 14 amino acids. The CDR3 sequence: CASSATGQNTEAFF. Written as DNA, the CDR3 is TGTGCCAGCAGCGCAACGGGACAGAACACTGAAGCTTTCTTT.

The rearrangement uses TRBV9 and TRBJ1-1; D possibly corresponds to TRBD1 (6 bases). This CDR3 is built from 14 residues. Germline CDR1 is SGDLS and CDR2 is YYNGEE. Trimming removed 4 bases at V and 0 bases at J, with 10 bases between. CDR3 region: CASSIKGVNTEAFF. Written as DNA, the CDR3 is TGTGCCAGCAGCATAAAGGGGGTGAACACTGAAGCTTTCTTT.

The chain uses TRBV18 and TRBJ2-7; D may be TRBD2 (5 bases). Between the trimmed V and J ends, which lost 1 base and 2 bases, there was a span of 15 bases. The CDR3 spans 16 residues. Germline CDR1 KGHSH, CDR2 LQKENI. Here the CDR3 reads CASSPRIAGGAYEQYF. The CDR3 nucleotides read TGTGCCAGCTCACCACGCATCGCAGGAGGTGCCTACGAGCAGTACTTC.

The gene calls are TRBV27 and TRBJ2-3; 10 nucleotides align to TRBD1. With V trimmed by 3 bases and J by 2 bases, 5 bases remained unmatched. Germline V lookup: CDR1 MNHEY, CDR2 SMNVEV (reference sequence). The CDR3 is made up of 16 amino acids. CDR3 protein: CASSFGGTGATDTQYF. The CDR3, as DNA: TGTGCCAGCAGTTTTGGGGGGACAGGGGCCACAGATACGCAGTATTTT.

The chain links TRBV4-1 to TRBJ1-2; D ambiguous. The CDR3 extends over 15 amino acids. V was trimmed by 4 bases and J by 8 bases, leaving 20 bases between them. CDR1 and CDR2 from the germline V gene are MGHRA and YSYEKL. CDR3 residues: CASSPTGALLEGYTF. CDR3 bases: TGCGCCAGCAGCCCAACGGGAGCTCTCCTCGAGGGCTACACCTTC.

V and J are TRBV19 and TRBJ1-5, with a tentative D call TRBD1 (6 bases). Germline values: CDR1 LNHDA, CDR2 SQIVND (reference sequence). The CDR3 loop spans 15 amino acids. The V end lost 4 bases, the J end lost 3 bases, and 13 bases lay between the germline ends. CDR3 nucleotide sequence: TGTGCCAGTAGTAAGGGCGGACAGTCCAATCAGCCCCAGCATTTT. This codes for CASSKGGQSNQPQHF.

V is TRBV7-9 and J is TRBJ1-3; maybe TRBD1 (5 bases). Germline V CDR1 and CDR2: SEHNR, FQNEAQ (reference sequence). The ends were cut back, 1 base at V and 4 bases at J, with 11 bases in the middle. This CDR3 has 15 amino acids. CDR3 residues: CASSLVGGAGNTIYF. DNA of the CDR3: TGTGCCAGCAGCTTAGTTGGAGGGGCCGGAAACACCATATATTTT.

The chain carries TRBV6-5 and TRBJ1-2; D uncertain. The CDR3 is made up of 13 amino acids. Trimming stripped 6 bases from V and 2 bases from J, with 10 bases between. CDR1 MNHEY and CDR2 SVGAGI come from the germline V gene. In DNA form, the CDR3 reads TGTGCCAGCAGCCTAGACGGGAACTATGGCTACACCTTC. Protein sequence: CASSLDGNYGYTF.

This chain links TRBV9 with TRBJ2-1; 10 nucleotides line up with TRBD1. This CDR3 is built from 15 residues. V gave up 4 bases and J gave up 5 bases; unmatched junction bases: 6. Germline V gene lookup returns CDR1 SGDLS and CDR2 YYNGEE. The CDR3 sequence is CASSSRQGAHNEQFF. CDR3 nucleotide sequence: TGTGCCAGCAGCTCCCGACAGGGGGCCCACAATGAGCAGTTCTTC.

The gene calls are TRBV5-1 and TRBJ2-3; D is unresolved. The CDR3 runs 13 residues. The V gene's germline CDR1 is SGHRS and CDR2 YFSETQ. V shed 3 bases and J shed 4 bases, with 9 bases lying between them. CDR3 nucleotides: TGCGCCAGCAGCTCTAGACCCTCAGATACGCAGTATTTT. It is translated as CASSSRPSDTQYF.

CDR3 region: CASSQAYRRYYGYTF. The CDR3 DNA reads TGTGCCAGCAGCCAAGCCTACCGGAGGTACTATGGCTACACCTTC. The chain carries TRBV3-1 (or the pseudogene TRBV3-2) and TRBJ1-2; the D is unclear. CDR1 and CDR2 (germline): LGHDT, YNNKEL (reference sequence). This CDR3 is 15 amino acids long. V dropped 1 base and J dropped 3 bases, with 12 bases sitting between them.